Presented here are 5 T cell receptor beta chains from one specimen sequenced in a study of blood T cell repertoires in COVID-19. Sequencing used immunoSEQ multiplex PCR; TCRdb keeps in-frame clones, though not all of them. Among roughly 200,000 clones listed, 82% were seen once. The material sequenced was peripheral blood. The receptors come from a woman of 80 years or more with COVID-19, enrolled during active disease.

Written as DNA, the CDR3 is TGTGCCAGCAGCCGTGGATCCGGGACAGTCGCGCTGTTTTTT. Translated, it gives CASSRGSGTVALFF. This rearrangement joins TRBV14 to TRBJ2-2, with 7 bases identical to TRBD1. Germline loops: CDR1 SGHDN, CDR2 FVKESK. Germline trimming cut 4 bases from V and 13 bases from J; bases unmatched to any gene: 12. The CDR3 has 14 residues.

The chain carries TRBV30 and TRBJ2-6; TRBD1 might be the D (6 bases). The germline gives CDR1 GTSNPN, CDR2 SVGIG (reference sequence). V was clipped by 7 bases and J by 2 bases, with 9 bases between them. This CDR3 comprises 13 residues. CDR3 sequence reads: CALQGPGANVLTF. The CDR3, as DNA: TGTGCCTTACAGGGTCCTGGGGCCAACGTCCTGACTTTC.

CDR3 coding DNA: TGCGCCAGCAGCTTGGTTGGGCTAGCCCAAGAGACCCAGTACTTC. Protein sequence: CASSLVGLAQETQYF. The chain joins TRBV5-1 to TRBJ2-5, with a weak D call TRBD2 (5 bases). This CDR3 has 15 amino acids. V dropped 0 bases and J dropped 1 base, with 10 bases sitting between them. Per the germline V gene, CDR1 is SGHRS and CDR2 is YFSETQ.

This clone was seen more than once but under ten times. The identical CDR3 is also encoded by other nucleotide sequences in the sample. V and J are TRBV5-1 and TRBJ1-5; tentatively, D is TRBD1 (6 bases). Germline V gene lookup returns CDR1 SGHRS and CDR2 YFSETQ. V was cut by 3 bases and J by 0 bases, with 7 bases left in between. The CDR3 covers 14 residues. DNA for the CDR3: TGCGCCAGCAGCTCACAGGGTAGCAATCAGCCCCAGCATTTT. It translates to CASSSQGSNQPQHF. The entire variable domain, with the rest obtained from reference TRBV5-1 and TRBJ1-5, is as follows: KAGVTQTPRYLIKTRGQQVTLSCSPISGHRSVSWYQQTPGQGLQFLFEYFSETQRNKGNFPGRFSGRQFSNSRSEMNVSTLELGDSALYLCASSSQGSNQPQHFGDGTRLSIL.

The chain uses TRBV7-2 and TRBJ2-5; 7 bases map to TRBD1. The CDR3 is 16 amino acids. Losses at the gene ends were 0 bases for V and 1 base for J; bases not matched to a gene: 5. Germline values: CDR1 SGHTA, CDR2 FQGNSA. The CDR3 DNA reads as TGTGCCAGCAGCTTAGCCCGACAGGGTGGCCAAGAGACCCAGTACTTC. It specifies CASSLARQGGQETQYF.